The present T cell receptor beta chain was sequenced within a study of memory CD4+ T cells and cytomegalovirus serostatus. Study summary: Of the healthy Belgian adults, several were CMV seropositive and 24 seronegative.

Sequencing was performed with immunoSEQ multiplex PCR; in TCRdb, only in-frame clones are kept and a portion is missing. The sample contains some 35,000 clones, around 79% of which appear only once. On this clone: Its antigen is not identified.

Single viable CD3+CD4+CD8-CD45RO+ cells were sorted as the memory CD4+ T cells. The CDR3 is made up of 17 amino acids. Germline-derived CDR1 and CDR2 are SGHNT and YYREEE (reference sequence). Deletions cut 3 bases from V and 5 bases from J, with 20 bases between. Broader study findings: CD4+ memory repertoires contained 67 of 164 reported CMV TCRbeta sequences.

The sample taken for sequencing was memory CD4+ T cells from blood. This chain joins TRBV5-4 and TRBJ1-4; weak D call: TRBD1 (5 bases). The TCR was taken from an adult in good health and CMV-seropositive. Here the CDR3 reads CASSWAERGPSNEKLFF. The CDR3 DNA reads as TGTGCCAGCAGCTGGGCCGAGAGGGGCCCCTCCAATGAAAAACTGTTTTTT.